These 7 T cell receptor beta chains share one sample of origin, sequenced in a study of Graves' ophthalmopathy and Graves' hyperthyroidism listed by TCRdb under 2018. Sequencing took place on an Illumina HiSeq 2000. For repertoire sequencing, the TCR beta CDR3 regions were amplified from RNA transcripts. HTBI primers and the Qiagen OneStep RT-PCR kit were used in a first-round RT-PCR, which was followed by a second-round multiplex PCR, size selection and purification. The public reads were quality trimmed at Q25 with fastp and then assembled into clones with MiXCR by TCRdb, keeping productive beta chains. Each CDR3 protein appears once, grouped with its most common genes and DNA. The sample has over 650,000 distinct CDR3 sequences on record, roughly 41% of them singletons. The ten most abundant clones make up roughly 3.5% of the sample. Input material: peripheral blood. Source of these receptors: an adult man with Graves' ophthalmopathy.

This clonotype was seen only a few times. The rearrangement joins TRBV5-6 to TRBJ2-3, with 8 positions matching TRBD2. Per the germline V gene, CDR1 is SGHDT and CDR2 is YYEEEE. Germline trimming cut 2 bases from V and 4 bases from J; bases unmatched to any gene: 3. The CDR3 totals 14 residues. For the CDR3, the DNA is TGTGCCAGCAGCTTAGCGGGGGAAGCAGATACGCAGTATTTT. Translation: CASSLAGEADTQYF.

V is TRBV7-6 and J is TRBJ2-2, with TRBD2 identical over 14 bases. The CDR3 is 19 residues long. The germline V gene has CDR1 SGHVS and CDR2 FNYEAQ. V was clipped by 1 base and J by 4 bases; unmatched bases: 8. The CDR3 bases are TGTGCCAGCAGCTTAGGCCCCAGACTAGCGGGAGGGAGCACCGGGGAGCTGTTTTTT. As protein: CASSLGPRLAGGSTGELFF.

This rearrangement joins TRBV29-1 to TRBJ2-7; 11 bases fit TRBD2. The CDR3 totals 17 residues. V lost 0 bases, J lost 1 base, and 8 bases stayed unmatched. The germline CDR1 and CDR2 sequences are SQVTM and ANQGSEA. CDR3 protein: CSVEDEGTSGGSYEQYF. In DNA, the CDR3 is TGCAGCGTTGAAGATGAAGGGACTAGCGGAGGATCCTACGAGCAGTACTTC.

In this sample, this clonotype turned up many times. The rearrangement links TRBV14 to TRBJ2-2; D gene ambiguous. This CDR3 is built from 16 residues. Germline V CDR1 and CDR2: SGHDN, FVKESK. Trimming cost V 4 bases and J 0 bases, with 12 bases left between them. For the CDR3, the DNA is TGTGCCAGCAGCCCACCTGTTGCGTCGAACACCGGGGAGCTGTTTTTT. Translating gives CASSPPVASNTGELFF.

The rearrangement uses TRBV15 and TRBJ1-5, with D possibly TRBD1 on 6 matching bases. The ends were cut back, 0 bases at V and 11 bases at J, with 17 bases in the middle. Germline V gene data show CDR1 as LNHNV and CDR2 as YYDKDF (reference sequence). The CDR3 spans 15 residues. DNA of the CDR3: TGTGCCACCAGCAGAGATGGCCTGGGACAAGAGACCCAGCATTTT. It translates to CATSRDGLGQETQHF.

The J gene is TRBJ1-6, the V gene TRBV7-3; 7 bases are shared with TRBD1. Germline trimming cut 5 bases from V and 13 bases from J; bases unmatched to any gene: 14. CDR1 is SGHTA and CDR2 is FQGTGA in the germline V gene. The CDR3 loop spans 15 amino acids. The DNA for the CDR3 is TGTGCCAGCAGCATGACTAGCGGGACAGCGTCTCCCCTCCACTTT. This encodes CASSMTSGTASPLHF.

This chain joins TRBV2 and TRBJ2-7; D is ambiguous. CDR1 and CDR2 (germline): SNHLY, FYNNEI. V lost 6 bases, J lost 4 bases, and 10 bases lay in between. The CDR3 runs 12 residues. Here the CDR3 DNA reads TGTGCCAGCAGCCTAGACTGGTACGAGCAGTACTTC. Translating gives CASSLDWYEQYF.